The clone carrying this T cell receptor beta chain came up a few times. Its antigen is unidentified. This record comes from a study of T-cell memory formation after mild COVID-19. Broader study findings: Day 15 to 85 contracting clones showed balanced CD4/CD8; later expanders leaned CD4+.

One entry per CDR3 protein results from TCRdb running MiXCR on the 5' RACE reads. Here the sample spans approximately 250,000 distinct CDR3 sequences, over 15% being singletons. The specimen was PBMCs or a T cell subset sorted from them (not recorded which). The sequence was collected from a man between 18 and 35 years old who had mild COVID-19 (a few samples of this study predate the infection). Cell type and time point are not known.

For the CDR3, the DNA is TGCGCCAGTACTAGAGGAGGGAGGAATACGCAGTATTTT. Its protein product is CASTRGGRNTQYF. V gene TRBV5-1 combines with J gene TRBJ2-3, with a possible D match to TRBD2 (6 bases). The CDR3 is 13 amino acids. CDR1 is SGHRS and CDR2 is YFSETQ in the germline V gene. Trimming took 8 bases from V and 7 from J, leaving 17 bases between them.